This TCR beta chain came from a study of shared T cell receptors in the human thymus (dated by TCRdb to the early 2020s). Turning to the overall study: The study investigated the way shared, self-reactive T-cell receptor alpha chains are produced in the human thymus.

Libraries were built with the immunoSEQ multiplex PCR assay. TCRdb holds this immuneACCESS table with in-frame rearrangements only. Some clones are missing; in checked studies, unresolved V genes explain under half, and the rest has no known cause. Recorded for this sample are hundreds of thousands of clones; approximately 88% of them occurred a single time. Together, the top ten hold approximately 0.01% of the sample. Regarding this clone: Its antigen target is currently unknown. Base qualities are missing; no much larger clone stands one base away.

These data were also reused for a study on human thymus T cells. As noted in the second study: In Finland, the donors were immunologically healthy infants who were having open corrective cardiac surgery for congenital heart defects. Thymus tissue was obtained as surgical resects removed during corrective cardiac surgery. Biased V and J gene segment usage appeared to be present in both thymic and peripheral blood repertoires. The related research found that thymic TCR repertoires overlapped highly between unrelated individuals. The study characterized TCR alpha and beta repertoires from about 8 infant thymus samples and four related peripheral blood samples. The infant donors were roughly 7 to 244 days old, and the cohort included five or six males and two females. Thymocytes were freed from the tissue by mechanical means and kept at -70 degrees C as pellets of roughly 8.5-31 million cells. A QIAsymphony instrument was used to extract genomic DNA from the frozen cell pellets. Using the immunoSEQ multiplex PCR assay, the TCRB and TCRAD loci were amplified from a standardized quantity of quality-controlled genomic DNA. Amplicons spanned the V(D)J region at a length sufficient to cover the CDR3 and identify V and J genes. The commercial immunoSEQ service was used to sequence amplicons on an Illumina platform. Primer bias and sequencing errors were corrected using previously described methods, and TCRAD and TCRB definitions followed the IMGT database. Repertoires were analysed with immunoSEQ Analyzer 3.0 and VDJTools, covering basic statistics, V/J segment usage, diversity estimates, rarefaction and pairwise overlap. Diversity was estimated using the Chao1, ChaoE, Efron-Thisted, Shannon and inverse Simpson indices, and was also estimated on datasets down-sampled to the size of the smallest sample. Repertoire overlap was assessed by strict matching of CDR3 nucleotide sequence, V gene and J gene, and clustering was done by Jaccard-based multidimensional scaling. Thymus samples yielded on average about 810,000 unique TCRB clonotypes, compared with roughly 92,000 from blood samples.

This TCR was recovered from a boy under three years old with a congenital heart defect. Donor details come from another sample of the same person, matched by shared clones. Material: thymocytes.

The CDR3 loop reads CATAGQSSYEQYF. In nucleotides, the sequence is TGTGCCACCGCAGGGCAAAGCTCCTACGAGCAGTACTTC. The sequence joins TRBV10-3 to TRBJ2-7, with a weak D call of TRBD1 (5 bases match). Between the V and J ends, shortened by 10 bases and 0 bases respectively, the junction contains 13 bases. The germline V gene specifies ENHRY as CDR1 and SYGVKD as CDR2. Including the terminal cysteine and phenylalanine, the CDR3 comprises 13 residues. Only the CDR3 portion is preserved as DNA: 39 bases, with reading frame beginning at the first base.